These 8 T cell receptor beta chains came from one sample sequenced in a study of T-cell memory formation after mild COVID-19. TCRdb called the 5' RACE reads again in MiXCR, with one record for every CDR3 protein. The sample holds 90,000 to 120,000 distinct CDR3 sequences, under 15% seen once. Sequencing used PBMCs or a T cell subset sorted from them (not recorded which). The source of these receptors is a man younger than 35 who had mild COVID-19 (a few samples of this study predate the infection). Cell type and time point are not known.

V and J are TRBV7-9 and TRBJ2-7; 8 nucleotides match TRBD1. The trim removed 10 bases at V and 2 bases at J, leaving 7 bases unmatched. This CDR3 has 13 residues. Germline-derived CDR1 and CDR2 are SEHNR and FQNEAQ (reference sequence). This chain's CDR3 is CATAGQGAYEQYF. The CDR3 DNA reads as TGTGCCACCGCCGGACAGGGTGCCTACGAGCAGTACTTC.

This clonotype was counted a few times. The V and J genes are TRBV5-5 and TRBJ2-1; TRBD1 matches 7 bases. With V trimmed by 4 bases and J by 4 bases, 8 bases remained unmatched. The CDR3 is 15 residues long. CDR1 and CDR2 from the germline V gene are SGHKS and YYEKEE (reference sequence). CDR3 nucleotide sequence: TGTGCCAGCAGCCGTACAGGGGTGAGATACAATGAGCAGTTCTTC. Translated, it gives CASSRTGVRYNEQFF. Drawing the rest from reference TRBV5-5 and TRBJ2-1, the complete variable domain is DAGVTQSPTHLIKTRGQQVTLRCSPISGHKSVSWYQQVLGQGPQFIFQYYEKEERGRGNFPDRFSARQFPNYSSELNVNALLLGDSALYLCASSRTGVRYNEQFFGPGTRLTVL.

This sequence joins TRBV2 and TRBJ2-7; 14 bases line up with TRBD2. Germline V gene data show CDR1 as SNHLY and CDR2 as FYNNEI. The CDR3 runs to 15 residues. Germline trimming cut 2 bases from V and 7 bases from J; bases unmatched to any gene: 4. The CDR3 DNA reads TGTGCCAGCAGTGAACGACTAGCGGGGGGGAAAGAGCAGTACTTC. This codes for CASSERLAGGKEQYF. The full variable domain, in which reference TRBV2 and TRBJ2-7 provide the parts outside the CDR3, is EPEVTQTPSHQVTQMGQEVILRCVPISNHLYFYWYRQILGQKVEFLVSFYNNEISEKSEIFDDQFSVERPDGSNFTLKIRSTKLEDSAMYFCASSERLAGGKEQYFGPGTRLTVT.

A word on this clonotype: The CDR3 end shows no conserved phenylalanine or tryptophan, and so a read error is likely. The chain joins TRBV11-1 to TRBJ2-5; TRBD1 matches 7 bases. The CDR3 consists of 14 residues. Germline values: CDR1 SGHAT, CDR2 FQDESV (reference sequence). J gave up 2 bases and V 5 bases, and 5 bases lay outside the gene matches. Here the CDR3 DNA reads TGTGCCAGCAGCCTAGGACAGGAGCAAGAGACCCAGTACTTA. Translation gives CASSLGQEQETQYL.

In this sample, this clonotype turned up a few times. The CDR3 loop is CASSLPSGGADTQYF. For the CDR3, the DNA is TGTGCCAGCAGCCTACCTAGCGGGGGGGCAGATACGCAGTATTTT. The chain links TRBV4-2 to TRBJ2-3; 12 bases match TRBD2. Germline V gene lookup returns CDR1 LGHNA and CDR2 YNFKEQ. The CDR3 is 15 amino acids. V was pared by 4 bases and J by 4 bases, with 3 bases of the junction left unmatched.

This clonotype was seen only a few times. The DNA of the CDR3 is TGTGCCAGCAGCTCGGGGACAGGCATTCAGTACTTC. Translating gives CASSSGTGIQYF. The chain joins TRBV7-6 to TRBJ2-4, with TRBD1 matching over 8 bases. This CDR3 has 12 amino acids. Looked up from germline, CDR1 is SGHVS and CDR2 is FNYEAQ. The V and J ends lost 4 bases and 9 bases, in that order; junction bases with no gene match: 2.

Only a few counts were recorded for this clonotype. The chain joins TRBV6-1 to TRBJ2-3; TRBD1 matches at 10 bases. The CDR3 extends over 15 amino acids. With 4 bases clipped from V and 5 bases from J, the junction kept 6 bases outside the gene matches. In germline, CDR1 is MNHNS, CDR2 SASEGT. The CDR3 reads CASSGSGTGVDTQYF. The CDR3 DNA sequence: TGTGCCAGCAGTGGGTCCGGGACAGGGGTAGATACGCAGTATTTT.

The chain has TRBV19 and TRBJ1-5; D unclear. V gave up 6 bases and J gave up 4 bases, with 7 bases separating them. The germline gives CDR1 LNHDA, CDR2 SQIVND (reference sequence). The CDR3 length is 12 residues. CDR3 DNA sequence: TGTGCCAGTAGCCGACGAAATCAGCCCCAGCATTTT. Translating it yields CASSRRNQPQHF.